This TCR beta chain was found in a study of blood T cell repertoires in COVID-19. As for the study in general: From the United States, Italy and Spain came samples of acute and convalescent COVID-19. Nucleic acid was either cDNA or gDNA, and it came from T cells, B-cell-depleted T cells, or PBMCs.

In the authors' methods: Estimation of nucleated cell counts was performed using reference gene primer amplification. Sequencing was performed with immunoSEQ multiplex PCR; in TCRdb, only in-frame clones are kept and a portion is missing. V, J and clone size are taken as reported in that table, and D and trimming were inferred from the DNA itself. Counted here are approximately 190,000 clones, almost 85% occurring once; the ten biggest clones make up 6% to 8%. The CDR3 loop spans 18 amino acids. Germline V CDR1 and CDR2: MNHEY, SMNVEV (reference sequence). The J segment lost 4 bases and the V segment lost 0 bases, leaving 9 bases of the junction unmatched. This clone came up once.

This TCR derives from a human donor with acute or convalescent COVID-19. The donor label of this sample is uncertain. The sample comprised peripheral blood. V and J are TRBV27 and TRBJ2-1; 10 bases line up with TRBD2. CDR3 sequence reads: CASSLSGSGRALYNEQFF. CDR3 nucleotide sequence: TGTGCCAGCAGTTTATCCGGCAGCGGGAGGGCGTTATACAATGAGCAGTTCTTC.